The following is a T cell receptor beta chain sequence with its context. Its antigen is unknown. Per the germline V gene, CDR1 is SGHDT and CDR2 is YYEEEE. The V and J ends lost 3 bases and 0 bases respectively, with 17 bases between them. The CDR3 is made up of 17 amino acids. This entry belongs to a study of cytomegalovirus exposure and HLA in healthy donors. Donors sampled were nominally healthy, though unrecorded immune exposures were likely. The PCR used 60 Vbeta and 13 Jbeta primers. In the original workflow: Approximately 11 million of some 80 million unique TCR beta chains were shared, per a later count. TCRdb keeps only in-frame clones here, not all; method: immunoSEQ multiplex PCR. V and J calls and clone size are given by that table; D and trimming were obtained from the DNA. The sample contains 100,000 or so clones, around two thirds of which appear only once. The study's findings and limits: It was about 150 TCR beta chains that were listed as cytomegalovirus-associated. A later analysis by the authors found several of the most significant clusters apparently linked to common viral pathogens.

This receptor was identified in a human donor in good health. The chain has TRBV5-6 and TRBJ2-3, with TRBD2 as a possible D gene (7 bases). Sample: PBMCs. The DNA of the CDR3 is TGTGCCAGCAGCTCGGTAAAGGGGGGGGAAAGCACAGATACGCAGTATTTT. This translates into CASSSVKGGESTDTQYF.